This T cell receptor beta chain derives from a study of cytomegalovirus exposure and HLA in healthy donors. Study findings and constraints: It was found in a later analysis that first-cohort TCR clusters tended to co-occur in the approximately 120 validation repertoires. A few of the chains that were CMV-associated were confirmed in vitro to be specific for CMV antigens.

The CDR3 runs 12 residues. CDR1 is SGHTA and CDR2 is FQGTGA in the germline V gene. V was pared by 4 bases and J by 6 bases, with 9 bases between. About this clone: Its antigen is as yet unknown.

It was the approximately 130-subject validation cohort, separate from the approximately 620-subject first cohort, to which the donors belonged. This table comes from immunoSEQ multiplex PCR, and its TCRdb copy is limited to in-frame clones, with some not included. The table has some 140,000 clones, roughly four fifths seen once. The receptor's source is a woman under 40 in good health and CMV-seronegative. The sequencing sample was made of PBMCs. The chain combines TRBV7-3 with TRBJ1-1; tentatively, D is TRBD1 (5 bases). In nucleotides, the CDR3 is TGTGCCAGCAGCTATGGGGGGGCTGAAGCTTTCTTT. This gives the protein CASSYGGAEAFF.